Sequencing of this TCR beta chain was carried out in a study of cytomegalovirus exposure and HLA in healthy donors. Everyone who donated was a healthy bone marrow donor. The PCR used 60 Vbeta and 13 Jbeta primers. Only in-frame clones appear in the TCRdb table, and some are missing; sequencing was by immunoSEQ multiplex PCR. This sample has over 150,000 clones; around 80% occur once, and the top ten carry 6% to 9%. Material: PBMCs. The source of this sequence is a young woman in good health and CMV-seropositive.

CDR3 sequence (DNA): TGCGCCAGCAGCTTGGAGGCGGGGAGGACAGATACGCAGTATTTT. Translated, it gives CASSLEAGRTDTQYF. V usage is TRBV5-1 and J usage is TRBJ2-3; perhaps TRBD2 as D (6 bases). The CDR3 consists of 15 residues. V gave up 0 bases and J gave up 3 bases, with 11 bases separating them. CDR1 and CDR2 from the germline V gene are SGHRS and YFSETQ.